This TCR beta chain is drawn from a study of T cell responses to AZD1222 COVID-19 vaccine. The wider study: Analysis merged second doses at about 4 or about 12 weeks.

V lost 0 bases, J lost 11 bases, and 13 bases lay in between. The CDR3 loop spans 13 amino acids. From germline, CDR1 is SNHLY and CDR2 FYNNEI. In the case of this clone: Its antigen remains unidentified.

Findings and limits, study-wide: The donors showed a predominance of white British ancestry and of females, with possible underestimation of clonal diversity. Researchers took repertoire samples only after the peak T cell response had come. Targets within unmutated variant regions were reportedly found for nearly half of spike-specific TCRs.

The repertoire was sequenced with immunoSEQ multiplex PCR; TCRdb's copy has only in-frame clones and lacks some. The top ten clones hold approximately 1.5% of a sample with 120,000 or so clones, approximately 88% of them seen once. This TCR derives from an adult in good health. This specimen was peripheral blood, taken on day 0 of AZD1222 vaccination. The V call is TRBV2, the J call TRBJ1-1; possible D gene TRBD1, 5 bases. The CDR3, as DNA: TGTGCCAGCAGTGAAGCGGGGCAGGGATTGGCTTTCTTT. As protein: CASSEAGQGLAFF. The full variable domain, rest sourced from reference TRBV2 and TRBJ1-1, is EPEVTQTPSHQVTQMGQEVILRCVPISNHLYFYWYRQILGQKVEFLVSFYNNEISEKSEIFDDQFSVERPDGSNFTLKIRSTKLEDSAMYFCASSEAGQGLAFFGQGTRLTVV.